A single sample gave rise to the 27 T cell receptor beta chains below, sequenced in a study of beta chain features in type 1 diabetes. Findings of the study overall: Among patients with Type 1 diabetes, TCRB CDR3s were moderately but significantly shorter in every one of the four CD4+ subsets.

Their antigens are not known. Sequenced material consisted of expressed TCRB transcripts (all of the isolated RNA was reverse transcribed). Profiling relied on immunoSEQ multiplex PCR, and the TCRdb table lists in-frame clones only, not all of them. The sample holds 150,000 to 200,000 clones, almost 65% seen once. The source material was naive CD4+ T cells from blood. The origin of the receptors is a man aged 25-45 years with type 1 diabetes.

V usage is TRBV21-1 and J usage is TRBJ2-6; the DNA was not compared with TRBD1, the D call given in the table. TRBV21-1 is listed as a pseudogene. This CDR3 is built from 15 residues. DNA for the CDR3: TGTGCCAACCCAGGTTTGGGCTATGGGGCCAACGTCCTGACTTTC. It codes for CANPGLGYGANVLTF.

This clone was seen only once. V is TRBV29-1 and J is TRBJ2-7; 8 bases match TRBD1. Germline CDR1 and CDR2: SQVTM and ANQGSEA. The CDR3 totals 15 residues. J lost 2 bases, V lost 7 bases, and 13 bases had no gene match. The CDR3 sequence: CSAQVAGGSAYEQYF. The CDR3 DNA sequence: TGCAGCGCTCAGGTGGCAGGGGGCTCTGCCTACGAGCAGTACTTC.

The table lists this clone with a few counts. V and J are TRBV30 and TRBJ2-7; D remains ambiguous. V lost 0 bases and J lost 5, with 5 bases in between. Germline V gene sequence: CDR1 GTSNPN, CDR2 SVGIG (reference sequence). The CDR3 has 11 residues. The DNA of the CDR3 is TGTGCCTGGAGTGTAAGCCACGAGCAGTACTTC. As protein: CAWSVSHEQYF.

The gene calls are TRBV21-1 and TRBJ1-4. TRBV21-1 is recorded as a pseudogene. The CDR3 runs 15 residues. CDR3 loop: CASSILIAKKEKLFF. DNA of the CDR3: TGTGCCAGCAGCATTCTTATAGCCAAGAAGGAAAAACTGTTTTTT.

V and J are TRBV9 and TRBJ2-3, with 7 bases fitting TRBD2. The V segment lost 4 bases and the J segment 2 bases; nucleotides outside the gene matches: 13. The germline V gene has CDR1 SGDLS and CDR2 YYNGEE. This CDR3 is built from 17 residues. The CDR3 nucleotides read TGTGCCAGCAGCCCCCGGCGGCAGCGGGGATACACAGATACGCAGTATTTT. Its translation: CASSPRRQRGYTDTQYF.

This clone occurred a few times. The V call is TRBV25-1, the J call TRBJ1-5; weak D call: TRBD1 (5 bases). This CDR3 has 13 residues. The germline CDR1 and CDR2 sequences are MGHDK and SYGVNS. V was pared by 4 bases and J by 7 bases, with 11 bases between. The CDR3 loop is CASSASGQQPQHF. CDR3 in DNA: TGTGCCAGCAGTGCCTCAGGGCAACAGCCCCAGCATTTT.

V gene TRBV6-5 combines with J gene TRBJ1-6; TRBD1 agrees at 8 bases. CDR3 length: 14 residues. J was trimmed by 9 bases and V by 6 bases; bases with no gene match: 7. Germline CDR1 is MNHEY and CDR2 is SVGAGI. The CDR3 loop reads CASSRTGGASPLHF. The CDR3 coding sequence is TGTGCCAGCAGCCGAACAGGGGGTGCTTCACCCCTCCACTTT.

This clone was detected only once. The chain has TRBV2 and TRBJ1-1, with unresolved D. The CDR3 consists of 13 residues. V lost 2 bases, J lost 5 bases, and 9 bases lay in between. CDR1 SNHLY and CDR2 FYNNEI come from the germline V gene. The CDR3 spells CASSEPGRTEAFF. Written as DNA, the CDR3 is TGTGCCAGCAGTGAACCGGGGAGGACTGAAGCTTTCTTT. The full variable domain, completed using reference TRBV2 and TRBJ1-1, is EPEVTQTPSHQVTQMGQEVILRCVPISNHLYFYWYRQILGQKVEFLVSFYNNEISEKSEIFDDQFSVERPDGSNFTLKIRSTKLEDSAMYFCASSEPGRTEAFFGQGTRLTVV.

The CDR3 DNA follows: TGTGCCAGCACTGGTAGGGATACGCAGTATTTT. This translates into CASTGRDTQYF. The chain uses TRBV7-2 and TRBJ2-3; D is uncertain. Trimming took off 7 bases at V and 6 bases at J, with 8 bases between the two ends. The germline V gene has CDR1 SGHTA and CDR2 FQGNSA. The CDR3 spans 11 residues.

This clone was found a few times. The CDR3 DNA reads as TGTGCTAGTGGTGACGGGACAGGGCTTAAAGAGACCCAGTACTTC. It specifies CASGDGTGLKETQYF. V gene TRBV12-5 combines with J gene TRBJ2-5, with 9 bases identical to TRBD1. Germline CDR1 is LGHNT and CDR2 is FRNRAP. Germline trimming cut 5 bases from V and 3 bases from J; bases unmatched to any gene: 7. The CDR3 runs 15 residues.

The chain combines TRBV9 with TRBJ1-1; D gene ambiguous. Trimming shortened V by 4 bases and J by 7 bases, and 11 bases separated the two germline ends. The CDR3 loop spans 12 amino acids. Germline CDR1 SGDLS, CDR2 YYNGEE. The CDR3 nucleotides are TGTGCCAGCAGCTCGAGTGGGGTTGAAGCTTTCTTT. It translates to CASSSSGVEAFF.

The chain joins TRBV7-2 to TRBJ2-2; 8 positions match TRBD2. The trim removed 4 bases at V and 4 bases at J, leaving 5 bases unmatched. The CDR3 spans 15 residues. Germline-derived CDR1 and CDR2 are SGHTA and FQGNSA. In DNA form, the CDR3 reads TGTGCCAGCAGCTCCGTTCGGGGGGGCACCGGGGAGCTGTTTTTT. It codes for CASSSVRGGTGELFF.

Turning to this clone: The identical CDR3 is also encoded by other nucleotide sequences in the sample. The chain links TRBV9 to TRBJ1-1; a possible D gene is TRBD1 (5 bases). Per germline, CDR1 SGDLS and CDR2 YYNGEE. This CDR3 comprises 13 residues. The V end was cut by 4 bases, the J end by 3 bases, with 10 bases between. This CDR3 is CASSSQGDTEAFF. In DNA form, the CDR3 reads TGTGCCAGCAGCAGTCAGGGAGACACTGAAGCTTTCTTT.

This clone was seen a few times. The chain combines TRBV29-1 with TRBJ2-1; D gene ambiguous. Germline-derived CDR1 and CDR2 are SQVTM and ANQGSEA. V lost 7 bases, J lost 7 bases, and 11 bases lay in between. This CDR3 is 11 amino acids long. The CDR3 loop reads CSASPLNEQFF. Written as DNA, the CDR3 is TGCAGCGCCTCCCCCTTAAATGAGCAGTTCTTC.

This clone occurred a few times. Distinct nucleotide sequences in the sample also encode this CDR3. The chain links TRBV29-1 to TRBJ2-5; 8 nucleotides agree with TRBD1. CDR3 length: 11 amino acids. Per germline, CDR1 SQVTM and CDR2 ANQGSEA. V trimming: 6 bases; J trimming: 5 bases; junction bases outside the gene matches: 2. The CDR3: CSVRQGETQYF. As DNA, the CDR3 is TGCAGCGTACGACAGGGGGAGACCCAGTACTTC.

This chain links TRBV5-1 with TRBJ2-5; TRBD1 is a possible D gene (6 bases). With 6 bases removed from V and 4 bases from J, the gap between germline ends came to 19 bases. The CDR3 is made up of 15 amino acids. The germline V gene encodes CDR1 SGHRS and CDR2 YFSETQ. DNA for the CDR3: TGCGCCAGCACTGAACAGGGAACCGTTGGAGAGACCCAGTACTTC. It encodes CASTEQGTVGETQYF.

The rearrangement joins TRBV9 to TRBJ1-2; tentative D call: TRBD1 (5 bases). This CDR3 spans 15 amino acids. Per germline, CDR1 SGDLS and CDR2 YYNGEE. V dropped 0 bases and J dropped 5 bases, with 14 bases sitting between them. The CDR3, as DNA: TGTGCCAGCAGCGTAGACCTAGACAGAGTTTATGGCTACACCTTC. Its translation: CASSVDLDRVYGYTF. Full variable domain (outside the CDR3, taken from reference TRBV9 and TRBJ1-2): DSGVTQTPKHLITATGQRVTLRCSPRSGDLSVYWYQQSLDQGLQFLIQYYNGEERAKGNILERFSAQQFPDLHSELNLSSLELGDSALYFCASSVDLDRVYGYTFGSGTRLTVV.

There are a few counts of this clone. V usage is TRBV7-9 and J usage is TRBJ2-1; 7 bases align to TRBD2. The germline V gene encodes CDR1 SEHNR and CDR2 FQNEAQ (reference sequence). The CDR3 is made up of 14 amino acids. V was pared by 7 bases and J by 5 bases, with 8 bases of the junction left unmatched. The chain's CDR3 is CASIKAGPNNEQFF. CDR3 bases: TGTGCCAGCATCAAAGCGGGGCCTAACAATGAGCAGTTCTTC.

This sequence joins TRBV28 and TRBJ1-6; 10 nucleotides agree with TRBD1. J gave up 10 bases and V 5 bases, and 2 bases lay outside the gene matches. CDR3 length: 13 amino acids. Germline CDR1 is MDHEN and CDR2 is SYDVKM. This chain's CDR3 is CASSGTGESPLHF. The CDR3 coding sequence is TGTGCCAGCAGTGGGACAGGGGAATCACCCCTCCACTTT.

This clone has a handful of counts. In nucleotides, the CDR3 is TGTGCCAGCAGTTTAAGAGGACAGCTCAACTATGGCTACACCTTC. Protein sequence: CASSLRGQLNYGYTF. The chain is built from TRBV27 and TRBJ1-2, with D tentatively TRBD1 (6 bases). CDR1 and CDR2 (germline): MNHEY, SMNVEV (reference sequence). The CDR3 totals 15 residues. Trimming took 2 bases from V and 2 from J, leaving 12 bases between them.

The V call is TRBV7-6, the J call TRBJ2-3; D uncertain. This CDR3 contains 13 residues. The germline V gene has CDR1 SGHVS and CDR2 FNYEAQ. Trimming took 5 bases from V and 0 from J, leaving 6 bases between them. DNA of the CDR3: TGTGCCAGCAGCCTGGGAAGCACAGATACGCAGTATTTT. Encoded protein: CASSLGSTDTQYF.

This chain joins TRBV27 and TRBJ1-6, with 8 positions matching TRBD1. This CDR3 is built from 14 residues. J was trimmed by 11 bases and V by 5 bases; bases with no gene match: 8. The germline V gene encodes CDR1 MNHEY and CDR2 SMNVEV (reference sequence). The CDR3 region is CASSPGDRPPPLHF. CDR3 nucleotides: TGTGCCAGCAGTCCAGGGGACAGGCCGCCACCCCTCCACTTT.

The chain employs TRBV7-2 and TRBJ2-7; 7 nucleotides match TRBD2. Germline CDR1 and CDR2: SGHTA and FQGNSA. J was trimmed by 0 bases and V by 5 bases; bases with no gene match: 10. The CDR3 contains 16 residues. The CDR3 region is CASSAGAAPGSYEQYF. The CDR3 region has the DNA TGTGCCAGCAGCGCGGGAGCGGCCCCCGGCTCCTACGAGCAGTACTTC.

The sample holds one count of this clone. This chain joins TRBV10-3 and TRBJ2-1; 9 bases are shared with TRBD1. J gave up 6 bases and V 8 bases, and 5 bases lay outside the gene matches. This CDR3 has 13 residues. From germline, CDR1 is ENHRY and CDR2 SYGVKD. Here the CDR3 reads CAILGQGANEQFF. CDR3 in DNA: TGTGCCATCTTGGGACAGGGTGCCAATGAGCAGTTCTTC.

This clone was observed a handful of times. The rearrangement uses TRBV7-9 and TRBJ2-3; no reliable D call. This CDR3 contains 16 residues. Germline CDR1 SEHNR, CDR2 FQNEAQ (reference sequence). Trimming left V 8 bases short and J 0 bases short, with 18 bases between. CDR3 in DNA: TGTGCCAGCTCCTTGGATGGCAGAGCTAGCACAGATACGCAGTATTTT. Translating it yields CASSLDGRASTDTQYF.

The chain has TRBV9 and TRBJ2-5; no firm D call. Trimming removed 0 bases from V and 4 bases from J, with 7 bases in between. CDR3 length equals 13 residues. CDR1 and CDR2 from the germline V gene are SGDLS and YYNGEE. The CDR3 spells CASSVGRTETQYF. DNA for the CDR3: TGTGCCAGCAGCGTAGGTAGAACAGAGACCCAGTACTTC. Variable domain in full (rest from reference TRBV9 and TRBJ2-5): DSGVTQTPKHLITATGQRVTLRCSPRSGDLSVYWYQQSLDQGLQFLIQYYNGEERAKGNILERFSAQQFPDLHSELNLSSLELGDSALYFCASSVGRTETQYFGPGTRLLVL.

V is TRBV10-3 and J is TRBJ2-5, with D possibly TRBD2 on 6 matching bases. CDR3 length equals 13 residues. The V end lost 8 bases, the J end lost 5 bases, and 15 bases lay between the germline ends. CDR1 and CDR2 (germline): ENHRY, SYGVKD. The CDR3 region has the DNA TGTGCCATCTCCGGGACTTTCGACGAGACCCAGTACTTC. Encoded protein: CAISGTFDETQYF.